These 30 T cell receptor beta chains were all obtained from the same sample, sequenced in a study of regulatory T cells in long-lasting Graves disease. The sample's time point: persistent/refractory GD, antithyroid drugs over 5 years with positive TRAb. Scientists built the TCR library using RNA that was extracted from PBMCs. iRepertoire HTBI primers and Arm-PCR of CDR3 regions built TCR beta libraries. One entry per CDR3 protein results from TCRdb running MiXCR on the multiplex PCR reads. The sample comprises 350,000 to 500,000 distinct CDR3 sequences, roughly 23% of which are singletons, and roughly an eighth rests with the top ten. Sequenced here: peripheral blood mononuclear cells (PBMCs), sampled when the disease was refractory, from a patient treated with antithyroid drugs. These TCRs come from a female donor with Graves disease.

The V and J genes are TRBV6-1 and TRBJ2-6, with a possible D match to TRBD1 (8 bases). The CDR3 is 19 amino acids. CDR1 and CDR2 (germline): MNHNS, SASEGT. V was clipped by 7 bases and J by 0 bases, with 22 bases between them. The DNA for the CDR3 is TGTGCCAGCACCCGTTGGGGGGGACAGGTTATCTCTGGGGCCAACGTCCTGACTTTC. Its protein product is CASTRWGGQVISGANVLTF.

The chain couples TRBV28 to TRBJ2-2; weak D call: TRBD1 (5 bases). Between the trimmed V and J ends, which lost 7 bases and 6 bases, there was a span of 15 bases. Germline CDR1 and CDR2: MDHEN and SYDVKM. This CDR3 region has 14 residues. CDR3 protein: CASINTWGAGELFF. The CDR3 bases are TGTGCCAGCATCAACACCTGGGGCGCCGGGGAGCTGTTTTTT.

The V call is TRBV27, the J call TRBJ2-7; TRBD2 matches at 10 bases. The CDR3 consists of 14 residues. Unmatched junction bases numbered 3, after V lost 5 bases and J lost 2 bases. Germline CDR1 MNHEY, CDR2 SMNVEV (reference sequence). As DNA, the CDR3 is TGTGCCAGCAGTGAACTAGCGGGAACCTACGAGCAGTACTTC. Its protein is CASSELAGTYEQYF.

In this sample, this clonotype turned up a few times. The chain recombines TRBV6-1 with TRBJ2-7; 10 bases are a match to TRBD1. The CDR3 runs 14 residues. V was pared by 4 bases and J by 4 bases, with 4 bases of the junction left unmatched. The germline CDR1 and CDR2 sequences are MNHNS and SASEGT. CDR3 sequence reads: CASSGDRGSYEQYF. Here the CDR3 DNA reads TGTGCCAGCAGTGGGGACAGGGGAAGTTACGAGCAGTACTTC.

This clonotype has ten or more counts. The CDR3: CASSKAGGANTGELFF. CDR3 nucleotide sequence: TGTGCCAGCAGCAAGGCGGGGGGTGCAAACACCGGGGAGCTGTTTTTT. The chain combines TRBV7-7 with TRBJ2-2; 8 bases map to TRBD2. The CDR3 runs 16 residues. Germline loops: CDR1 SSHAT, CDR2 FNYEAQ (reference sequence). Trimming cost V 5 bases and J 2 bases; bases outside gene matches: 7.

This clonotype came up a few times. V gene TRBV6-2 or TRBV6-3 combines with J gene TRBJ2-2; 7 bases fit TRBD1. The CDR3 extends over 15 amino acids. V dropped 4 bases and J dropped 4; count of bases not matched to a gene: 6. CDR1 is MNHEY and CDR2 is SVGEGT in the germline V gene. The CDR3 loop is CASSLGGLRTGELFF. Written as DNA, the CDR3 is TGTGCCAGCAGTTTAGGGGGCTTACGCACCGGGGAGCTGTTTTTT.

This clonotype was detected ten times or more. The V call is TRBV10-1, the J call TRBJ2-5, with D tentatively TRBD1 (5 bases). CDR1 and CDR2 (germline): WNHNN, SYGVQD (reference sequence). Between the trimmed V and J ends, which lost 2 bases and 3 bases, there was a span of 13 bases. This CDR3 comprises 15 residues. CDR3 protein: CASSERPDTEETQYF. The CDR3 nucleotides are TGCGCCAGCAGTGAGCGCCCGGACACGGAAGAGACCCAGTACTTC.

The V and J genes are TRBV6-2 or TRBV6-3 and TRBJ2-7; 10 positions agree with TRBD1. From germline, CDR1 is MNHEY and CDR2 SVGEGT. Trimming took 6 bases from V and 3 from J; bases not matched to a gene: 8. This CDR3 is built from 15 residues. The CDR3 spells CASSQTGQGHYEQYF. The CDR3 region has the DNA TGTGCCAGCAGCCAGACGGGACAGGGGCACTACGAGCAGTACTTC.

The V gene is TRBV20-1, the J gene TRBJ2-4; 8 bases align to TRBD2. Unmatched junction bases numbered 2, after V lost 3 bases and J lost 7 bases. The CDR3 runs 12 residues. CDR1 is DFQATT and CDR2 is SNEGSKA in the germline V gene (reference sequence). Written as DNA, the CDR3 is TGCAGTGCTAGGGGACTAGAGAACATTCAGTACTTC. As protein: CSARGLENIQYF.

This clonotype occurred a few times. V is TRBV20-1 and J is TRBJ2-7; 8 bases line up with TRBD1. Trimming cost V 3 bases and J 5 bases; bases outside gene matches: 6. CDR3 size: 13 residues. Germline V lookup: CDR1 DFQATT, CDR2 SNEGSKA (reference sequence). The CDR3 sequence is CSASQMTGDEQYF. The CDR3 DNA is TGCAGTGCTAGCCAAATGACAGGGGACGAGCAGTACTTC.

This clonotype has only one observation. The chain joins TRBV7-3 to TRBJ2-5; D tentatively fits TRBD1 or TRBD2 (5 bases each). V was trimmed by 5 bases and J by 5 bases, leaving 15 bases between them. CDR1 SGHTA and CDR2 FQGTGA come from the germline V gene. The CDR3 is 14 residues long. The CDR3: CASSERGPGETQYF. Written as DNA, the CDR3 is TGTGCCAGCAGCGAACGGGGCCCGGGGGAGACCCAGTACTTC.

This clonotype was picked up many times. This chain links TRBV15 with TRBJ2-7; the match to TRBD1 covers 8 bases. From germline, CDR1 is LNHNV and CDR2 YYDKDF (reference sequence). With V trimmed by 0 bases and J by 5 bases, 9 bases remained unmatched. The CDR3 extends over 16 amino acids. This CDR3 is CATSRDLVRGQDEQYF. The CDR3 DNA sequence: TGTGCCACCAGCAGAGATCTTGTAAGGGGACAGGACGAGCAGTACTTC.

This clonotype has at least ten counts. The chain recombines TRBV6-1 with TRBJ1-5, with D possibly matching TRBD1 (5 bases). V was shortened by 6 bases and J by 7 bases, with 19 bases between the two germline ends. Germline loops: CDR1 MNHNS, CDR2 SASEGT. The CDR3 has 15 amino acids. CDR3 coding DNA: TGTGCCAGCAGCGTTGGACAAACGGTCTCGCAGCCCCAGCATTTT. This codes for CASSVGQTVSQPQHF.

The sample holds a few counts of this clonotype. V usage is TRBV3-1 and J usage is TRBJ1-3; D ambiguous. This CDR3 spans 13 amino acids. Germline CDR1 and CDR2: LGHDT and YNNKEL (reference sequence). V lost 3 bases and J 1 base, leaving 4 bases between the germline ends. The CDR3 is CASSHTSGNTIYF. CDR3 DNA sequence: TGTGCCAGCAGCCATACTTCTGGAAACACCATATATTTT.

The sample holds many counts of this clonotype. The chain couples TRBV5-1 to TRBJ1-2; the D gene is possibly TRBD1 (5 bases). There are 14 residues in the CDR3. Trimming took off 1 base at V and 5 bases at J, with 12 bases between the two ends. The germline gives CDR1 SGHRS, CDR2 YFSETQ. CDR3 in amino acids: CASSLQGTGYGYTF. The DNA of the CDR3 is TGCGCCAGCAGCTTGCAGGGTACCGGGTATGGCTACACCTTC.

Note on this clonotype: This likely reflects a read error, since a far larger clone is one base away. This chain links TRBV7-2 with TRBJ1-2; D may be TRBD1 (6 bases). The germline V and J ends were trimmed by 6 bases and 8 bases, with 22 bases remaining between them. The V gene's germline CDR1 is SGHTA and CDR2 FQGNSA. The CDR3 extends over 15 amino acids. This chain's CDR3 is CASSVGDTELGGYTF. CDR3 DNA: TGTGCCAGCAGTGTAGGGGACACGGAACTCGGCGGCTACACCTTC.

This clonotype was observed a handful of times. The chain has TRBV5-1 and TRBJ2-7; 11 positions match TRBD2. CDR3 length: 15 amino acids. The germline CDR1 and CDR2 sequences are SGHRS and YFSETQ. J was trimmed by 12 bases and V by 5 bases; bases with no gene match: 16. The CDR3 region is CASSHTGLAEKRSYF. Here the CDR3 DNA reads TGCGCCAGCAGTCATACGGGACTAGCGGAAAAGAGGTCGTACTTC.

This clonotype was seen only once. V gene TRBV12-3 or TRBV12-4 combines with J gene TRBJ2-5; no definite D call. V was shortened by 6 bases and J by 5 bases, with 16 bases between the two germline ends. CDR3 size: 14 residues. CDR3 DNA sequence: TGTGCCAGCAGCCAAGATGCGCTGGGGGAGACCCAGTACTTC. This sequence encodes CASSQDALGETQYF.

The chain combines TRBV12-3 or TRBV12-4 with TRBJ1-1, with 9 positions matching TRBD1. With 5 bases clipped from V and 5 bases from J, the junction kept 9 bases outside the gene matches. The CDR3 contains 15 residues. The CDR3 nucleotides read TGTGCCAGCAGTAAAGAGGGACAGGGTAGAACTGAAGCTTTCTTT. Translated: CASSKEGQGRTEAFF.

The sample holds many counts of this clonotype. CDR3: CASSHKETQYF. The CDR3 coding sequence is TGTGCCAGCTCCCATAAAGAGACCCAGTACTTC. The rearrangement joins TRBV18 to TRBJ2-5; no clear D gene. Between the trimmed V and J ends, which lost 6 bases and 3 bases, there was a span of 5 bases. The germline CDR1 and CDR2 sequences are KGHSH and LQKENI. The CDR3 loop spans 11 amino acids.

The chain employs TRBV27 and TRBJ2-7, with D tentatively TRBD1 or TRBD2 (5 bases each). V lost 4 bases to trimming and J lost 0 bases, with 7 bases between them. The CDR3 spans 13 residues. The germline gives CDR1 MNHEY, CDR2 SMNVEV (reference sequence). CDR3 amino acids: CASSWGISYEQYF. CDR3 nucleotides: TGTGCCAGCAGTTGGGGGATCTCCTACGAGCAGTACTTC.

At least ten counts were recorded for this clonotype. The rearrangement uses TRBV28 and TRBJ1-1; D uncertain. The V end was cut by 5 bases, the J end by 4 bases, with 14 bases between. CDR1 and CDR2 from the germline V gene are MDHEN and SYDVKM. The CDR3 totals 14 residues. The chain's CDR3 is CASSTSGEATEAFF. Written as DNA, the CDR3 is TGTGCCAGCAGTACTTCCGGCGAGGCCACTGAAGCTTTCTTT.

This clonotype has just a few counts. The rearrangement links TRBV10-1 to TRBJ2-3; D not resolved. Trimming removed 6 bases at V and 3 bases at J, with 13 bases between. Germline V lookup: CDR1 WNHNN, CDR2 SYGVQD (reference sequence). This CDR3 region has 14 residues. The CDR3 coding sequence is TGCGCCAGCAGAGGGAACAGTTGGACAGATACGCAGTATTTT. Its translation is CASRGNSWTDTQYF.

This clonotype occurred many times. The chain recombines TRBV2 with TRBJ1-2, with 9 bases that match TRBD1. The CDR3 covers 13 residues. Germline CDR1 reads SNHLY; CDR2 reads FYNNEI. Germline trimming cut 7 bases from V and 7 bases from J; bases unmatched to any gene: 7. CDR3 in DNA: TGTGCCAGCAAGAGAGGGGACAGGGCTGGCTACACCTTC. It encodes CASKRGDRAGYTF.

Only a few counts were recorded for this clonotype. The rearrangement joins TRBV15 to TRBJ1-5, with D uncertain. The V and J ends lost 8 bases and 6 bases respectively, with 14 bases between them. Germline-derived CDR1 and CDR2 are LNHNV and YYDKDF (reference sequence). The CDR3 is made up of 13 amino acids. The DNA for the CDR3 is TGTGCCACCGCTATTGGGCCTACTCAGCCCCAGCATTTT. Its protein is CATAIGPTQPQHF. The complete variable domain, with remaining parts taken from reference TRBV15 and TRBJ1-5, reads DAMVIQNPRYQVTQFGKPVTLSCSQTLNHNVMYWYQQKSSQAPKLLFHYYDKDFNNEADTPDNFQSRRPNTSFCFLDIRSPGLGDTAMYLCATAIGPTQPQHFGDGTRLSIL.

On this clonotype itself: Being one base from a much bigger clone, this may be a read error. For the CDR3, the DNA is TGTGCCAGCAGTTACTCGATTGTAAGGGACACTGAAGCTTTCTTT. This encodes CASSYSIVRDTEAFF. The chain has TRBV6-5 and TRBJ1-1; unclear D gene. CDR3 length equals 15 residues. Trimming left V 0 bases short and J 3 bases short, with 11 bases between. Germline CDR1 and CDR2: MNHEY and SVGAGI.

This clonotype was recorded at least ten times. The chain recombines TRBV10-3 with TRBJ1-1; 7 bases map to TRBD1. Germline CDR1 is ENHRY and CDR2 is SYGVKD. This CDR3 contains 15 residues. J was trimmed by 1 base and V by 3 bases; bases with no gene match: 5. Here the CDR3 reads CAISDPTGRNTEAFF. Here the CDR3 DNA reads TGTGCCATCAGTGACCCGACAGGGCGGAACACTGAAGCTTTCTTT.

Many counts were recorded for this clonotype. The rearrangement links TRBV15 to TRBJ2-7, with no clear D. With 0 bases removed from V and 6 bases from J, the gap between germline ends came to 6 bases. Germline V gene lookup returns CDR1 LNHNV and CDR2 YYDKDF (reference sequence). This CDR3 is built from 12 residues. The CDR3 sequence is CATSRDSGEQYF. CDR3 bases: TGTGCCACCAGCAGAGATTCGGGCGAGCAGTACTTC.

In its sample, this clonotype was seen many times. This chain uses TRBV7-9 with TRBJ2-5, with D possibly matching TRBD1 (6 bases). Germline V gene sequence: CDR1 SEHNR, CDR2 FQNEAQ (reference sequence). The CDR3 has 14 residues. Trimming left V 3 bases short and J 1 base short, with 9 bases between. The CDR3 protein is CASSFIGGQETQYF. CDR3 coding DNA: TGTGCCAGCAGCTTTATAGGGGGCCAAGAGACCCAGTACTTC.

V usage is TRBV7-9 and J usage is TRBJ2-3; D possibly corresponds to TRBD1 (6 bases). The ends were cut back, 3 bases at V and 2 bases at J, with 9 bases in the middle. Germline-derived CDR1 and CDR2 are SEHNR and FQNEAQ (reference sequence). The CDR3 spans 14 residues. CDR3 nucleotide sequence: TGTGCCAGCAGCTTGGACAGAACCACAGATACGCAGTATTTT. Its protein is CASSLDRTTDTQYF.